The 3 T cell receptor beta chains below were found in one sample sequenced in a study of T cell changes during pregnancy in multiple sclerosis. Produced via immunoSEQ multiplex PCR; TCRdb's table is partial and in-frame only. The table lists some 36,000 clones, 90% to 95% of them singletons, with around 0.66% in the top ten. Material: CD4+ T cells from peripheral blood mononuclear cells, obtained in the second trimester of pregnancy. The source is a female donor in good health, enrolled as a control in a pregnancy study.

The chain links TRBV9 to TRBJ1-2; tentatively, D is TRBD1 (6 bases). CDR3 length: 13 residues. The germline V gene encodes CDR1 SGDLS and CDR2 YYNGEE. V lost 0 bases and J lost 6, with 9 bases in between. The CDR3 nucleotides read TGTGCCAGCAGCGTAGGAGGGGGGGATGGCTACACCTTC. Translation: CASSVGGGDGYTF. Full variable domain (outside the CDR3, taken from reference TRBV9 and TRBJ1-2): DSGVTQTPKHLITATGQRVTLRCSPRSGDLSVYWYQQSLDQGLQFLIQYYNGEERAKGNILERFSAQQFPDLHSELNLSSLELGDSALYFCASSVGGGDGYTFGSGTRLTVV.

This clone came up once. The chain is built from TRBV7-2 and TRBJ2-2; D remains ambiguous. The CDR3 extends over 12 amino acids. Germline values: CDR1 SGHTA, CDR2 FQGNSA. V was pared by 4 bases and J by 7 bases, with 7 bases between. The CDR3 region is CASSSSVGELFF. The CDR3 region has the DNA TGTGCCAGCAGCTCCAGTGTCGGGGAGCTGTTTTTT.

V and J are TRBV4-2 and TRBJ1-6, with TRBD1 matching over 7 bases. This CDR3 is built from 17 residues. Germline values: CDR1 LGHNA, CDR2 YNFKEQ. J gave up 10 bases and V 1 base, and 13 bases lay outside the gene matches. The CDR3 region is CASSQGFANRGQSPLHF. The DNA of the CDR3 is TGTGCCAGCAGCCAAGGTTTCGCGAACAGGGGTCAATCACCCCTCCACTTT.